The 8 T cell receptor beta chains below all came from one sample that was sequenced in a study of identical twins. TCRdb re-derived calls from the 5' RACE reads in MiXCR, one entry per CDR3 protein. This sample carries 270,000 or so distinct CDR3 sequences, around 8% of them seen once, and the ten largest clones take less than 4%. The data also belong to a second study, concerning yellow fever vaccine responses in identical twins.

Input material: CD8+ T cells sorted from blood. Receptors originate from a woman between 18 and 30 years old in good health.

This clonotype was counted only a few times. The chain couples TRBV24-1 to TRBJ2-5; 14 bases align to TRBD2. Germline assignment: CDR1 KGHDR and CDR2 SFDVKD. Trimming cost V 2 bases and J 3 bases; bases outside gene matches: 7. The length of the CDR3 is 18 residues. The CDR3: CATSDSRGLAGVEETQYF. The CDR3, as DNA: TGTGCCACCAGTGATTCCCGGGGACTAGCGGGAGTAGAAGAGACCCAGTACTTC.

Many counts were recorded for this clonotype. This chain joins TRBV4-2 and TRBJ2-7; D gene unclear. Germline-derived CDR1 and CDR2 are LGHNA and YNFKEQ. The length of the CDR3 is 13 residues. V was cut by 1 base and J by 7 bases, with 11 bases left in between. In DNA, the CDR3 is TGTGCCAGCAGCCAAGGATCTGTGAGGGAGCAGTACTTC. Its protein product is CASSQGSVREQYF.

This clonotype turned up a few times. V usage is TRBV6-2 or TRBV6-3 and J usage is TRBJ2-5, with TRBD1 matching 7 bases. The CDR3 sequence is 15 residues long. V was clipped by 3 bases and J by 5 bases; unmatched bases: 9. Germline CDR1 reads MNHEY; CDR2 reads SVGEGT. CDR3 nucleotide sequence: TGTGCCAGCAGTTATTCTCCGGACAGGAGTGAGACCCAGTACTTC. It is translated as CASSYSPDRSETQYF.

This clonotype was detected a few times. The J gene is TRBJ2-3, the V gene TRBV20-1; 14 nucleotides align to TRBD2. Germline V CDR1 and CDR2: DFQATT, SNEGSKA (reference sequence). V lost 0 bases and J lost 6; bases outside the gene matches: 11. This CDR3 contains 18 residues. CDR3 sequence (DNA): TGCAGTGCTAGAGATCTGGGACTAGCGGGAGTACGGGGGGATACGCAGTATTTT. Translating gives CSARDLGLAGVRGDTQYF.

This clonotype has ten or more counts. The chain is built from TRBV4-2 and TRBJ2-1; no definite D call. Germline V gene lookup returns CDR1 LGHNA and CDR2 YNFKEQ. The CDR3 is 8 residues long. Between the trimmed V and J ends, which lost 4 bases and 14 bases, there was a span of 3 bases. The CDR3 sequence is CASSRKFF. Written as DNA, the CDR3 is TGTGCCAGCAGCCGGAAGTTCTTC.

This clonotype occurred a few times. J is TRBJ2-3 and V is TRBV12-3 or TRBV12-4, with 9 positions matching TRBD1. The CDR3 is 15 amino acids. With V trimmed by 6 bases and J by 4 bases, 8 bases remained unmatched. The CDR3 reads CASSLYRGRPDTQYF. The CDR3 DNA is TGTGCCAGCAGCCTATACAGGGGGCGGCCAGATACGCAGTATTTT.

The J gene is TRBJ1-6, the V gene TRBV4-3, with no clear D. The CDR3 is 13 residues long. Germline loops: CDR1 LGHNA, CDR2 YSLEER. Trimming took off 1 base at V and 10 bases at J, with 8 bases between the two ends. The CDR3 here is CASSQVGRSPLHF. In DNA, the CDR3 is TGCGCCAGCAGCCAAGTAGGTCGATCACCCCTCCACTTT.

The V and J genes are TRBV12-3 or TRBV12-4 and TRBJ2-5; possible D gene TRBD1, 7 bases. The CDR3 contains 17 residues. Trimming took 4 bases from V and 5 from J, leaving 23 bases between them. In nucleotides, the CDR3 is TGTGCCAGCAGTTCCCTGGATGGAGGGGGCATGGGGGAGACCCAGTACTTC. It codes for CASSSLDGGGMGETQYF.